Shown below are 12 T cell receptor beta chains from a single sample sequenced in a study of blood T cells in healthy people across ages (dated by TCRdb to the mid-2010s). The library was prepared using 5' RACE. Sequencing relied on an Illumina HiSeq 2500. A second PCR of roughly 7 to 11 cycles was run with a J-beta primer mix and a sample-barcoded 5' primer. TCRdb cleaned the public reads at Q25 with fastp, built clones with MiXCR and kept in-frame beta chains. Each CDR3 protein appears once, grouped with its most common genes and DNA. The sample contains around 1,100,000 distinct CDR3 sequences, 30% to 40% of them found a single time. The ten largest make up 13% of the sample. Sample: blood. All receptors come from a man aged 18 to 29 in good health.

V usage is TRBV5-1 and J usage is TRBJ2-1, with unresolved D. CDR1 is SGHRS, CDR2 YFSETQ, per germline. The CDR3 is 14 residues long. V lost 4 bases and J 0 bases, leaving 8 bases between the germline ends. The CDR3 reads CASSAHLSYNEQFF. The CDR3 DNA follows: TGCGCCAGCAGCGCGCACCTCTCCTACAATGAGCAGTTCTTC.

The chain joins TRBV5-1 to TRBJ1-6; D is unresolved. CDR1 and CDR2 (germline): SGHRS, YFSETQ. Trimming shortened V by 4 bases and J by 7 bases, and 9 bases separated the two germline ends. This CDR3 region has 13 residues. The CDR3: CASSPVENSPLHF. The DNA for the CDR3 is TGCGCCAGCAGCCCGGTTGAGAATTCACCCCTCCACTTT.

As concerns this clonotype: A read error may be the cause here, since a much bigger clone is one base away. The gene calls are TRBV4-1 and TRBJ1-4; weak D call: TRBD1 (5 bases). The CDR3 length is 17 residues. Germline V gene sequence: CDR1 MGHRA, CDR2 YSYEKL. Trimming took off 0 bases at V and 0 bases at J, with 11 bases between the two ends. The chain's CDR3 is CASSQDSRGATNEKLFF. As DNA, the CDR3 is TGCGCCAGCAGCCAAGATTCGAGGGGAGCAACTAATGAAAAACTGTTTTTT.

Worth noting for this clonotype: A much bigger clone sits one base away, suggesting this may be a read error. The rearrangement links TRBV14 to TRBJ2-7; D is unresolved. Germline CDR1 and CDR2: SGHDN and FVKESK. V lost 1 base to trimming and J lost 3 bases, with 4 bases between them. The CDR3 sequence is 12 residues long. CDR3 nucleotide sequence: TGTGCCAGCAGCCAAGCCCTCTACGAGCAGTACTTC. It translates to CASSQALYEQYF.

This sequence joins TRBV2 and TRBJ2-7, with TRBD1 as a possible D gene (5 bases). CDR3 length: 14 residues. The germline V gene encodes CDR1 SNHLY and CDR2 FYNNEI. V was pared by 2 bases and J by 7 bases, with 15 bases between. The CDR3 region is CASSEKGSYNEQYF. Here the CDR3 DNA reads TGTGCCAGCAGTGAAAAGGGGTCCTACAATGAGCAGTACTTC.

Many counts were recorded for this clonotype. J is TRBJ2-3 and V is TRBV3-1; 7 bases agree with TRBD2. The V and J ends lost 7 bases and 4 bases, in that order; junction bases with no gene match: 11. There are 15 residues in the CDR3. From germline, CDR1 is LGHDT and CDR2 YNNKEL (reference sequence). The CDR3 DNA follows: TGTGCCAGCAACTTTCCCAGCGGGGACCCAGATACGCAGTATTTT. The encoded protein is CASNFPSGDPDTQYF.

The chain uses TRBV5-6 and TRBJ2-4; TRBD1 aligns across 8 bases. The DNA end lines up better with TRBJ2-7; the J call may be wrong. CDR3 size: 16 residues. Germline assignment: CDR1 SGHDT and CDR2 YYEEEE. The CDR3 spells CASSLAADRVAYEQYF. The CDR3 coding sequence is TGTGCCAGCAGCTTGGCCGCGGACAGGGTCGCGTACGAGCAGTACTTC.

The chain has TRBV20-1 and TRBJ1-2; weak D call: TRBD1 (5 bases). CDR3 length: 13 residues. The V end was cut by 6 bases, the J end by 4 bases, with 15 bases between. Germline CDR1 is DFQATT and CDR2 is SNEGSKA (reference sequence). CDR3 coding DNA: TGCAGTGCCAGACACCAGGGAGGCTATGGCTACACCTTC. It yields the protein CSARHQGGYGYTF.

The chain joins TRBV5-6 to TRBJ2-3; 7 positions match TRBD1. V lost 4 bases, J lost 4 bases, and 12 bases stayed unmatched. Looked up from germline, CDR1 is SGHDT and CDR2 is YYEEEE. This CDR3 spans 16 amino acids. The CDR3 here is CASSIPSGQKPDTQYF. The CDR3 nucleotides read TGTGCCAGCAGCATTCCCTCGGGACAGAAACCAGATACGCAGTATTTT.

This chain uses TRBV9 with TRBJ2-1; D is perhaps TRBD2 (6 bases). The CDR3 is 16 amino acids. Trimming left V 4 bases short and J 4 bases short, with 18 bases between. Germline V gives CDR1 SGDLS, CDR2 YYNGEE. The CDR3 DNA reads TGTGCCAGCAGCCCCCCTCCGGGAGAGCCTTACAATGAGCAGTTCTTC. It yields the protein CASSPPPGEPYNEQFF. Supplemented by reference TRBV9 and TRBJ2-1, the full variable domain reads DSGVTQTPKHLITATGQRVTLRCSPRSGDLSVYWYQQSLDQGLQFLIQYYNGEERAKGNILERFSAQQFPDLHSELNLSSLELGDSALYFCASSPPPGEPYNEQFFGPGTRLTVL.

The table lists this clonotype with a few counts. The chain is built from TRBV5-1 and TRBJ1-1; tentative D call: TRBD1 (5 bases). Germline loops: CDR1 SGHRS, CDR2 YFSETQ. Trimming shortened V by 6 bases and J by 5 bases, and 11 bases separated the two germline ends. This CDR3 contains 12 residues. CDR3 loop: CASKEGRTEAFF. DNA of the CDR3: TGCGCCAGCAAGGAGGGGAGGACTGAAGCTTTCTTT.

The chain links TRBV20-1 to TRBJ2-1, with D possibly matching TRBD1 (5 bases). V lost 5 bases to trimming and J lost 0 bases, with 11 bases between them. Per germline, CDR1 DFQATT and CDR2 SNEGSKA (reference sequence). The CDR3 contains 14 residues. The CDR3 sequence: CSAGVQGSYNEQFF. CDR3 bases: TGCAGTGCTGGAGTTCAGGGCTCCTACAATGAGCAGTTCTTC.